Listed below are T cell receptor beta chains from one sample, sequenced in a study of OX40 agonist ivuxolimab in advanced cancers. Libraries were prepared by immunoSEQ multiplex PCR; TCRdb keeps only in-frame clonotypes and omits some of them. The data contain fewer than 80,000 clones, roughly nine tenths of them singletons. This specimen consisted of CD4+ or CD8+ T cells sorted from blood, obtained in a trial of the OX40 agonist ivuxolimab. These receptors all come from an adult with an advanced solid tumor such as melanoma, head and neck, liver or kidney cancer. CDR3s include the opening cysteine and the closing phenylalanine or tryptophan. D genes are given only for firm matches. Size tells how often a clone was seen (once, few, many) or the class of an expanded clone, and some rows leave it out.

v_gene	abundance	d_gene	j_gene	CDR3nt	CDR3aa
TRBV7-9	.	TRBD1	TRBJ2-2	TGTGCCAGCACCTCTGACAGGGGGCGTAGAGGGGAGCTGTTTTTT	CASTSDRGRRGELFF
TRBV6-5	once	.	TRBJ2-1	TGTGCCAGCAGTTCGTACAGCTCCTACAATGAGCAGTTCTTC	CASSSYSSYNEQFF
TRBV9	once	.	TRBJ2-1	TGTGCCAGCAGCGTAGCGGGGCGGCAGTTCTTC	CASSVAGRQFF
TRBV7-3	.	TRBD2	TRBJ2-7	TGTGCCAGCAGCTTAGCGGGAGGGGCGGCCTACGAGCAGTACTTC	CASSLAGGAAYEQYF
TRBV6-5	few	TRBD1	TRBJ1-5	TGTGCCAGCAGAGAAGGACAGGACCAGCCCCAGCATTTT	CASREGQDQPQHF
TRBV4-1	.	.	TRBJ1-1	TGCGCCAGCAGCCAAGCGGGAGGATATACTGAAGCTTTCTTT	CASSQAGGYTEAFF
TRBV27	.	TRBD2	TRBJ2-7	TGTGCCAGCAGTTACTTTCCCAGCGGGACCTACGAGCAGTACTTC	CASSYFPSGTYEQYF
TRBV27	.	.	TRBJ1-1	TGTGCCAGCAGTTTATCGGAGGGGCGGACTGAAGCTTTCTTT	CASSLSEGRTEAFF
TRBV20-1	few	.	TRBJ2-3	TGCAGTGCTCGTACGCAAGATACGCAGTATTTT	CSARTQDTQYF
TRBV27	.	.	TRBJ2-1	TGTGCCAGCAGTTTAATCCGGGTCCTCGGCAATGAGCAGTTCTTC	CASSLIRVLGNEQFF
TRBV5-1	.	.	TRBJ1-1	TGCGCCAGCAGCTTGGAGGGGACGCTGGGCACTGAAGCTTTCTTT	CASSLEGTLGTEAFF
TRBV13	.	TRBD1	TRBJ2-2	TGTGCCAGCAGCTCGTGGACAGGGTTGGGCACCGGGGAGCTGTTTTTT	CASSSWTGLGTGELFF
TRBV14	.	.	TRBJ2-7	TGTGCCAGCAGCCACCTAAGCTCCTACGAGCAGTACTTC	CASSHLSSYEQYF
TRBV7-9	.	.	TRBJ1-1	TGTGCCAGCAGCTTTCCAAATGCGAACACTGAAGCTTTCTTT	CASSFPNANTEAFF
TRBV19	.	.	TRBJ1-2	TGTGCCAGTAGTCCCAGTCTCTATGGCTACACCTTC	CASSPSLYGYTF
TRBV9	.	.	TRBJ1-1	TGTGCCAGCAGCGTATTCCCGACAAATGAAGCTTTCTTT	CASSVFPTNEAFF
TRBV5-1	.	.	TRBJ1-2	TGCGCCAGCAGCTCAGGACAACCTAACTATGGCTACACCTTC	CASSSGQPNYGYTF
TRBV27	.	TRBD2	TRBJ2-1	TGTGCCAGCAGTTTATACCCGGGACTAGCGGTATACAATGAGCAGTTCTTC	CASSLYPGLAVYNEQFF
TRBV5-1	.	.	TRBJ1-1	TGCGCCAGCGCCGTTTTATTTAAGGGGGACACTGAAGCTTTCTTT	CASAVLFKGDTEAFF
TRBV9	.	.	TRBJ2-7	TGTGCCAGCAGCGTAGGGGGGCTGCCCTCCTACGAGCAGTACTTC	CASSVGGLPSYEQYF
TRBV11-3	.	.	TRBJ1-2	TGTGCCAGCAGCTTAGCGGCGGGCAGCCATGGCTACACCTTC	CASSLAAGSHGYTF
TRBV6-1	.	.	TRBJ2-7	TGTGCCAGCAGTGAATCAAGTCCTGGCTACGCCGTCCCCCGTCGGTACTTC	CASSESSPGYAVPRRYF
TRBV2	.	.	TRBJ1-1	TGTGCCAGCCCTCGGAAGACTGAAGCTTTCTTT	CASPRKTEAFF
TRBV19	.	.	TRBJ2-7	TGTGCCAGTAGTGACAGAAACCCCTACGAGCAGTACTTC	CASSDRNPYEQYF
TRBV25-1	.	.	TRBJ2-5	TGTGCCAGCAGTGAATATGGTGGGCAAGAGACCCAGTACTTC	CASSEYGGQETQYF
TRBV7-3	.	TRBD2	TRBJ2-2	TGTGCCAGCAGCTTACTAGCGGGGGGCCCCTCTTACACCGGGGAGCTGTTTTTT	CASSLLAGGPSYTGELFF
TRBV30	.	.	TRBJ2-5	TGTGCCTGGAACCAAATAGCGGAGCAAGAGACCCAGTACTTC	CAWNQIAEQETQYF
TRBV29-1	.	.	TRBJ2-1	TGCAGCGTTGAAAGACCTTATCTCCCCAATGAGCAGTTCTTC	CSVERPYLPNEQFF
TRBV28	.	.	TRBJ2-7	TGTGCCAGCAGTCAGCGTGGGGGGCTCTACGAGCAGTACTTC	CASSQRGGLYEQYF
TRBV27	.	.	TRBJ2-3	TGTGCCAGCAGTCCTCCGGCGGGCCTTAGCACAGATACGCAGTATTTT	CASSPPAGLSTDTQYF
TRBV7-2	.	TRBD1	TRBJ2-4	TGTGCCAGCAGCTGGCCGGGACAGGGGTCCAAAAACATTCAGTACTTC	CASSWPGQGSKNIQYF
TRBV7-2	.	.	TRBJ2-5	TGTGCCAGCAGCTTCTTACTTCAAGAGACCCAGTACTTC	CASSFLLQETQYF
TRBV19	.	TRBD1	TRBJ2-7	TGTGCCAGTAGTATAGGACAGGGCCTCTCCTACGAGCAGTACTTC	CASSIGQGLSYEQYF
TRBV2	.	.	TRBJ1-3	TGTGCCAGATACGGCGGATCTGGAAACACCATATATTTT	CARYGGSGNTIYF
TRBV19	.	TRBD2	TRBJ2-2	TGTGCCAGTACCGGACTAGCAACCTCCACCGGGGAGCTGTTTTTT	CASTGLATSTGELFF
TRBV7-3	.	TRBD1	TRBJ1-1	TGTGCCAGCAGCGCCCAACAGGGGGTAAACACTGAAGCTTTCTTT	CASSAQQGVNTEAFF
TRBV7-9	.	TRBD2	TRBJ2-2	TGTGCCAGCAGCTTGTCCCCAGCGGGAGGGTTCACCGGGGAGCTGTTTTTT	CASSLSPAGGFTGELFF
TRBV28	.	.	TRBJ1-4	TGTGCCAGCAGTCCCCCGAGGGGAAAACTGTTTTTT	CASSPPRGKLFF
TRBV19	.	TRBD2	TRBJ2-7	TGTGCCAGTAGTATAGTGGGACTAGCGGGGGGGCTCTACGAGCAGTACTTC	CASSIVGLAGGLYEQYF
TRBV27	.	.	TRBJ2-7	TGTGCCAGCAGTGCAGGGACGGCCGGAGGATTGGAGCAGTACTTC	CASSAGTAGGLEQYF
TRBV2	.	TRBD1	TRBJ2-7	TGTGCCAGCACCCCGACAGGGGGCCCCTACGAGCAGTACTTC	CASTPTGGPYEQYF
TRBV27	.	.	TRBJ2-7	TGTGCCAGCGGCAGGGTGGCTGACGAGCAGTACTTC	CASGRVADEQYF
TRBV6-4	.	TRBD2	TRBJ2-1	TGTGCCAGCAGTGACTCGTTAGCGGGATACAATGAGCAGTTCTTC	CASSDSLAGYNEQFF
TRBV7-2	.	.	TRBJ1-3	TGTGCCAGCAGCTTAGGGCCTCTCTCTGGAAACACCATATATTTT	CASSLGPLSGNTIYF
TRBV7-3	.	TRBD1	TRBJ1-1	TGTGCCAGCAGCTTATACCCCGGACAGGTTGAAGCTTTCTTT	CASSLYPGQVEAFF
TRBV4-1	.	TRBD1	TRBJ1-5	TGCGCCAGCAGCCCGACAGGGGGGAATCAGCCCCAGCATTTT	CASSPTGGNQPQHF
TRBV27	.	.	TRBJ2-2	TGTGCCAGCAAGGGGTATGCCGGGACCGTTAACACCGGGGAGCTGTTTTTT	CASKGYAGTVNTGELFF
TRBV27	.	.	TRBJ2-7	TGTGCCAGCAGTTTGCTATTCTCCTACGAGCAGTACTTC	CASSLLFSYEQYF
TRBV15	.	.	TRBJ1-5	TGTGCCACCAGCAGAGTCGGGGACGGGAATCAGCCCCAGCATTTT	CATSRVGDGNQPQHF
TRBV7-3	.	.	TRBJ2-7	TGTGCCAGCAGCGCGGGACTGGCTGACGAGCAGTACTTC	CASSAGLADEQYF
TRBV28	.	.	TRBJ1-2	TGTGCCAGCAGTTTAATGCGGGACTATGGCTACACCTTC	CASSLMRDYGYTF
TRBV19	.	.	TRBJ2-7	TGTGCCAGTACTACAGGTGGGGACGAGCAGTACTTC	CASTTGGDEQYF
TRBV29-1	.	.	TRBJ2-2	TGCAGCGTGGGGAGCGGCACCGGGGAGCTGTTTTTT	CSVGSGTGELFF